The 4 T cell receptor beta chains below were found in one sample sequenced in a study of OX40 agonist ivuxolimab in advanced cancers. Method: immunoSEQ multiplex PCR; TCRdb's copy keeps in-frame clones and lacks some. The sample contains tens of thousands of clones, approximately 81% of which appear only once. Sequences were derived from CD4+ or CD8+ T cells sorted from blood, sampled in a trial of the OX40 agonist ivuxolimab. The receptors stem from an adult with an advanced solid tumor such as melanoma, head and neck, liver or kidney cancer.

The genes are TRBV7-9 and TRBJ2-1, with 16 bases identical to TRBD2. Trimming cost V 5 bases and J 7 bases; bases outside gene matches: 8. Germline CDR1 SEHNR, CDR2 FQNEAQ (reference sequence). The CDR3 extends over 17 amino acids. CDR3 nucleotide sequence: TGTGCCAGCAGCCCGGGACTAGCGGGAGGGCCGGAGAATGAGCAGTTCTTC. Translated: CASSPGLAGGPENEQFF.

CDR3 bases: TGCGCCAGCAGCTTGGAAGGGGACAGGTCCTATGGCTACACCTTC. Amino acid sequence: CASSLEGDRSYGYTF. V gene TRBV5-1 combines with J gene TRBJ1-2, with TRBD1 identical over 8 bases. Germline assignment: CDR1 SGHRS and CDR2 YFSETQ. Losses at the gene ends were 0 bases for V and 4 bases for J; bases not matched to a gene: 5. The CDR3 is 15 residues long.

The V and J genes are TRBV18 and TRBJ2-7; unclear D gene. V was trimmed by 2 bases and J by 0 bases, leaving 11 bases between them. Germline CDR1 reads KGHSH; CDR2 reads LQKENI. This CDR3 has 15 residues. The CDR3 DNA reads TGTGCCAGCTCACCAATACGACTGGGCTCCTACGAGCAGTACTTC. Translating gives CASSPIRLGSYEQYF. The full variable domain, completed using reference TRBV18 and TRBJ2-7, is NAGVMQNPRHLVRRRGQEARLRCSPMKGHSHVYWYRQLPEEGLKFMVYLQKENIIDESGMPKERFSAEFPKEGPSILRIQQVVRGDSAAYFCASSPIRLGSYEQYFGPGTRLTVT.

The J gene is TRBJ2-5, the V gene TRBV5-5; TRBD1 aligns across 8 bases. The CDR3 has 15 amino acids. CDR1 is SGHKS, CDR2 YYEKEE, per germline (reference sequence). J was trimmed by 2 bases and V by 4 bases; bases with no gene match: 7. The CDR3 DNA reads as TGTGCCAGCAGCGGCGGACAGGGCCCTCAAGAGACCCAGTACTTC. It specifies CASSGGQGPQETQYF.